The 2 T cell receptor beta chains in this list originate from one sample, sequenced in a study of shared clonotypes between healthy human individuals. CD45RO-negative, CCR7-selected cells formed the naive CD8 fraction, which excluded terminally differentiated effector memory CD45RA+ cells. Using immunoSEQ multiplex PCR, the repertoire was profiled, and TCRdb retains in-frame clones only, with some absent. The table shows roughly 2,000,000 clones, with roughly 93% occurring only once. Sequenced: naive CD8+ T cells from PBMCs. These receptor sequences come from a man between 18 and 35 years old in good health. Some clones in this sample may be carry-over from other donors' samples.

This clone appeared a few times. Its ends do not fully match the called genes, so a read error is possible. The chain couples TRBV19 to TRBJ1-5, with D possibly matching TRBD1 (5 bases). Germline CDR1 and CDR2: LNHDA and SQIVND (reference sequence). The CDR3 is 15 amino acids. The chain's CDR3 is CASSMGAGSTQPQHF. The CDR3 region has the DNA TGTGCCAGTAGTATGGGCGCAGGGAGCACTCAGCCCCAGCATTTT. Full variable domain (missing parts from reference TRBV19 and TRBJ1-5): DGGITQSPKYLFRKEGQNVTLSCEQNLNHDAMYWYRQDPGQGLRLIYYSQIVNDFQKGDIAEGYSVSREKKESFPLTVTSAQKNPTAFYLCASSMGAGSTQPQHFGDGTRLSIL.

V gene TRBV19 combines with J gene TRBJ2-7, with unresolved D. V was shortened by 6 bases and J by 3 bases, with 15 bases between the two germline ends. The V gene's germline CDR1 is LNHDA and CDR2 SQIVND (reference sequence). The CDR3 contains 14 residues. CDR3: CASSHPDPYYEQYF. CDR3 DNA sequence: TGTGCCAGTAGCCATCCAGACCCATACTACGAGCAGTACTTC.